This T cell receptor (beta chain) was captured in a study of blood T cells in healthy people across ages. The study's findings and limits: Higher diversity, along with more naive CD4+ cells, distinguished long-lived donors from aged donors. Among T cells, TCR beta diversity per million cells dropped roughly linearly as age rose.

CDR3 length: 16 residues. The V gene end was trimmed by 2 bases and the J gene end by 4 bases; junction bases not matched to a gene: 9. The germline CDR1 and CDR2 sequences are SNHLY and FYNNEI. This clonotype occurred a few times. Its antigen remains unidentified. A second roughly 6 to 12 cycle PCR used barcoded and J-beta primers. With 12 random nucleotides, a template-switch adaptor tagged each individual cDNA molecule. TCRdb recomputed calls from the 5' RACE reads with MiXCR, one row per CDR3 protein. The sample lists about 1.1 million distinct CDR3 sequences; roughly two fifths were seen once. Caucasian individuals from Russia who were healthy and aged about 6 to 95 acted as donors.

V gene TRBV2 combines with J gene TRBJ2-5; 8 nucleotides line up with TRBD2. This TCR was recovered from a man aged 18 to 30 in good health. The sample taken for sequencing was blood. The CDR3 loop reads CASSEFPAGASETQYF. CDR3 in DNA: TGTGCCAGCAGTGAATTCCCAGCGGGGGCTTCAGAGACCCAGTACTTC. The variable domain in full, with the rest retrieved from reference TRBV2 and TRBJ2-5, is EPEVTQTPSHQVTQMGQEVILRCVPISNHLYFYWYRQILGQKVEFLVSFYNNEISEKSEIFDDQFSVERPDGSNFTLKIRSTKLEDSAMYFCASSEFPAGASETQYFGPGTRLLVL.